This TCR beta chain was identified in a study of T cell responses to AZD1222 COVID-19 vaccine. The protocol was immunoSEQ multiplex PCR, while the TCRdb copy is restricted to in-frame clones and leaves out a portion. The sample contains tens of thousands of clones, about 86% of which appear only once. V was trimmed by 3 bases and J by 8 bases, leaving 13 bases between them. The CDR3 is 13 amino acids. The germline CDR1 and CDR2 sequences are LGHDT and YNNKEL (reference sequence). This TCR came from an adult in good health. This chain uses TRBV3-1 (or the pseudogene TRBV3-2) with TRBJ1-2, with D perhaps matching TRBD1 (5 bases). Material: peripheral blood, obtained on day 0 of AZD1222 vaccination. The CDR3 DNA is TGTGCCAGCAGCCAGCGGGAGGGGCTCGGCTACACCTTC. Amino acids: CASSQREGLGYTF.